The clone carrying this TCR beta chain has at least ten counts. Its antigen is undetermined. The record originates from a study of CD8 T cells in ankylosing spondylitis. Study results and caveats: Prior work had noted some motif variants in reactive arthritis blood and synovial fluid. The study looked at matched synovial fluid samples from ankylosing spondylitis patients. Disease-linked clones were reported to be significantly enriched there. For ankylosing spondylitis blood, a TCR beta motif of 7 or 8 highly homologous variants appeared characteristic. Those disease-linked clones were CD8+; they were also relatively rare in peripheral blood.

Quantitative 5'-RACE with molecular barcodes generated TCR beta libraries. One entry per CDR3 protein, called by TCRdb with MiXCR from the 5' RACE reads. The sample has hundreds of thousands of distinct CDR3 sequences, over 15% seen once. The receptor was derived from a male donor with ankylosing spondylitis. The source material was blood, either unsorted or a sorted T cell fraction (not recorded which).

CDR3 sequence: CASGAGETQYF. The CDR3 DNA is TGTGCCTCGGGGGCTGGGGAGACCCAGTACTTC. V and J are TRBV12-3 or TRBV12-4 and TRBJ2-5, with D perhaps given as TRBD1 or TRBD2 (6 bases each). This CDR3 has 11 amino acids. V was clipped by 11 bases and J by 5 bases, with 12 bases between them.